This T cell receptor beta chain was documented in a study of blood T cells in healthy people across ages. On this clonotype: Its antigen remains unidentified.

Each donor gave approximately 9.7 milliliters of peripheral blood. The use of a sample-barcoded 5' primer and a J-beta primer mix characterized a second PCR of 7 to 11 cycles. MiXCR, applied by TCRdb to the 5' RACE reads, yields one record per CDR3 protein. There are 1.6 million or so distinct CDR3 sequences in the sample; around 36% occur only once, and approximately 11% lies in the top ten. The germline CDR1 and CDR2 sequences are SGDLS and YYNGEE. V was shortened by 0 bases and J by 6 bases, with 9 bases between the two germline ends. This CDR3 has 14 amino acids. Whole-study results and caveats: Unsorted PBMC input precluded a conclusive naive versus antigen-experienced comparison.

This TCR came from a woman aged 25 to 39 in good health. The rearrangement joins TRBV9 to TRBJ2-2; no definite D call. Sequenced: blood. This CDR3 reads CASSVAAASGELFF. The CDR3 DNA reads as TGTGCCAGCAGCGTAGCCGCAGCCTCCGGGGAGCTGTTTTTT.